Listed below are T cell receptor beta chains from one sample, sequenced in a study of control samples from healthy donors and cancer patients. Sequenced by immunoSEQ multiplex PCR; TCRdb stores in-frame clones only, minus some. In the table there are 170,000 or so clones, 90% of which are singletons. The sample was blood. All receptors derive from a woman between 45 and 60 years old in good health. CDR3s include the opening cysteine and the closing phenylalanine or tryptophan.

V: TRBV7-7
length: 13
CDR3: CASSYDRGYEQYF

V: TRBV6-6
length: 15
CDR3: CASRQTGTLGNTIYF

V: TRBV27
length: 15
CDR3: CASSGKLGGKETQYF

V: TRBV2
length: 15
CDR3: CASRTSTGVNEKLFF

V: TRBV18
length: 16
CDR3: CASSPRQGATNEKLFF

V: TRBV10-3
length: 17
CDR3: CASNGGSGGHNSYEQYF

V: TRBV21-1
length: 16
CDR3: CASSTSDRGFQETQYF

V: TRBV5-4
length: 13
CDR3: CASSLWDSYEQYF

V: TRBV28
length: 12
CDR3: CASSPIRQGQYF

V: TRBV21-1
length: 15
CDR3: CARDRGGDGGTEAFF

V: TRBV29-1
length: 12
CDR3: CSVEYTNEKLFF

V: TRBV6-2/TRBV6-3
length: 15
CDR3: CASSAPRQMNTEAFF

V: TRBV19
length: 14
CDR3: CASSIGVTIFEQFF

V: TRBV11-2
length: 14
CDR3: CASTPRLSSYEQYF

V: TRBV5-6
length: 13
CDR3: CASSLGRDNRQYF

V: TRBV30
length: 14
CDR3: CAWSVGRGTQKLFF

V: TRBV4-3
length: 16
CDR3: CASSSEGGRSYNEQFF

V: TRBV18
length: 16
CDR3: CASSGSRVWVTDTQYF

V: TRBV27
length: 15
CDR3: CASSLSGGATDTQYF

V: TRBV29-1
length: 15
CDR3: CSAPQGPLSYNEQFF

V: TRBV28
length: 14
CDR3: CASSFSQGTDTQYF

V: TRBV6-6
length: 16
CDR3: CASSYSGRGTGNEQFF

V: TRBV28
length: 17
CDR3: CASNSRGTVRGGSPLHF

V: TRBV19
length: 14
CDR3: CASSALGTTDTQYF

V: TRBV19
length: 15
CDR3: CASSIGGANNYGYTF

V: TRBV7-9
length: 12
CDR3: CASSFDTYGYTF

V: TRBV4-3
length: 13
CDR3: CASSQDPGTGYTF

V: TRBV4-1
length: 16
CDR3: CASSPGQGANTGELFF

V: TRBV7-8
length: 17
CDR3: CASSSGPGTGSAYGYTF

V: TRBV6-1
length: 14
CDR3: CASSEGTGYQPQHF

V: TRBV5-1
length: 14
CDR3: CAAGSGPPPETQYF

V: TRBV7-9
length: 14
CDR3: CASSGGFSGNTIYF

V: TRBV4-3
length: 16
CDR3: CASSRTSAFSYNEQFF

V: TRBV15
length: 13
CDR3: CATSSEPSQPQHF

V: TRBV5-1
length: 16
CDR3: CASSLDPGSSGNTIYF

V: TRBV19
length: 15
CDR3: CASRGPGIMAHEQYF

V: TRBV18
length: 18
CDR3: CASSLIPGQGARGTEAFF

V: TRBV7-2
length: 13
CDR3: CASSYAGNQPQHF

V: TRBV6-5
length: 15
CDR3: CASSRRTGGYQPQHF

V: TRBV28
length: 11
CDR3: CASTYTGELFF

V: TRBV4-1
length: 16
CDR3: CASSQDNGYSNQPQHF

V: TRBV2
length: 15
CDR3: CASTKAGKTNEKLFF

V: TRBV6-2/TRBV6-3
length: 11
CDR3: CASSPASEQYF

V: TRBV30
length: 14
CDR3: CAWSPLSGRALAFF

V: TRBV6-1
length: 15
CDR3: CASSEGGLPPRKLFF

V: TRBV4-1
length: 18
CDR3: CASSSGVVQGGLGQPQHF

V: TRBV9
length: 13
CDR3: CASSAGLAYEQYF